This is a list of T cell receptor beta chains from one sample in a study of blood T cell repertoires in COVID-19. Sequencing used immunoSEQ multiplex PCR; TCRdb keeps in-frame clones, though not all of them. The sample lists 200,000 to 300,000 clones, 85% to 90% seen once, with 4% in the top ten. The material sequenced was PBMCs or T cells enriched from blood (not recorded which). These receptors were obtained from a woman younger than 45 with acute COVID-19. Both conserved end residues are part of each CDR3. The D gene is left open where the match is weak. Not all rows give a size; the values are once, few, many and, for expanded clones, a class.

D	V	size	J	CDR3	DNA
TRBD1	TRBV7-9	-	TRBJ1-1	CASSLSLGTGYRTEAFF	TGTGCCAGCAGCTTATCATTAGGGACAGGGTATCGCACTGAAGCTTTCTTT
-	TRBV2	-	TRBJ1-5	CASSPSGGRLQPQHF	TGTGCCAGCAGTCCCTCTGGGGGGAGGCTTCAGCCCCAGCATTTT
-	TRBV4-1	-	TRBJ1-3	CASSQTPGGLGNTIYF	TGCGCCAGCAGCCAGACTCCGGGGGGCCTTGGAAACACCATATATTTT
-	TRBV9	-	TRBJ2-1	CASSVGGLDEQFF	TGTGCCAGCAGCGTAGGCGGCTTGGATGAGCAGTTCTTC
-	TRBV10-1	-	TRBJ2-3	CASSDSHNTQYF	TGCGCCAGCAGTGATTCTCACAATACGCAGTATTTT
-	TRBV19	-	TRBJ1-6	CAGGASYNSPLHF	TGTGCCGGGGGGGCCTCCTATAATTCACCCCTCCACTTT
-	TRBV7-6	-	TRBJ1-4	CASSLSATNEKLFF	TGTGCCAGCAGCCTTTCAGCAACTAATGAAAAACTGTTTTTT
-	TRBV16	-	TRBJ2-7	CASSQSRDYEQYF	TGTGCCAGCAGCCAATCCCGGGATTACGAGCAGTACTTC
TRBD2	TRBV11-2	few	TRBJ2-3	CASSPRTSGGAQDTQYF	TGTGCCAGCAGCCCCCGGACTAGCGGGGGGGCGCAAGATACGCAGTATTTT
-	TRBV7-6	-	TRBJ2-7	CASSFSGGEQYF	TGTGCCAGCAGCTTTTCTGGAGGCGAGCAGTACTTC
TRBD1	TRBV19	-	TRBJ2-5	CASGTGGRETQYF	TGTGCCAGCGGGACAGGGGGCCGCGAGACCCAGTACTTC
-	TRBV9	once	TRBJ1-1	CAKAGTRVHQAFF	TGTGCCAAAGCAGGAACGAGGGTACACCAAGCTTTCTTT
-	TRBV2	few	TRBJ2-1	CASSVDGRKGNEQFF	TGTGCCAGCAGTGTAGACGGGAGAAAAGGTAATGAGCAGTTCTTC
TRBD1	TRBV19	-	TRBJ2-7	CASSTLDRPLSYEQYF	TGTGCCAGTAGTACCTTGGACAGGCCCCTCTCCTACGAGCAGTACTTC
-	TRBV19	-	TRBJ1-2	CASTPGQNYGYTF	TGTGCCAGTACCCCCGGACAGAACTATGGCTACACCTTC
-	TRBV12-3/TRBV12-4	-	TRBJ2-1	CASSSDNNEQFF	TGTGCCAGCAGTTCGGACAACAATGAGCAGTTCTTC
TRBD1	TRBV4-1	-	TRBJ2-7	CASSHRQGLGEQYF	TGCGCCAGCAGCCATCGACAGGGATTGGGCGAGCAGTACTTC
TRBD1	TRBV28	once	TRBJ1-4	CASSTPGQVNEKLFF	TGTGCCAGCAGTACACCGGGACAGGTTAATGAAAAACTGTTTTTT
TRBD2	TRBV6-2/TRBV6-3	once	TRBJ2-1	CASSFPLPPGLVTWNEQFF	TGTGCCAGCAGTTTCCCACTACCCCCGGGACTAGTCACTTGGAATGAGCAGTTCTTC
TRBD1	TRBV5-1	-	TRBJ2-4	CASSTDRGWGKNIQYF	TGCGCCAGCAGCACCGACAGGGGCTGGGGCAAAAACATTCAGTACTTC
-	TRBV20-1	-	TRBJ1-4	CSSRHREKLFF	TGCAGTTCGCGACATAGGGAAAAACTGTTTTTT
TRBD2	TRBV5-6	once	TRBJ2-3	CASSLSRTRGMGDTQYF	TGTGCCAGCAGCTTGTCCCGGACTAGGGGTATGGGGGATACGCAGTATTTT
-	TRBV5-1	-	TRBJ1-2	CASSSSPTEPYGYTF	TGCGCCAGCAGCTCAAGTCCGACAGAACCATATGGCTACACCTTC
TRBD1	TRBV9	-	TRBJ1-2	CASSVGDSSYGYTF	TGTGCCAGCAGCGTAGGGGACAGTTCCTATGGCTACACCTTC
-	TRBV27	few	TRBJ1-5	CASSLGREQPQHF	TGTGCCAGCAGTTTGGGGCGAGAACAGCCCCAGCATTTT
TRBD2	TRBV5-1	-	TRBJ2-7	CASSWGTSGVLEQYF	TGCGCCAGCAGCTGGGGGACTAGCGGGGTGCTCGAGCAGTACTTC
-	TRBV20-1	-	TRBJ2-7	CSASWQYEQYF	TGCAGTGCTAGCTGGCAGTACGAGCAGTACTTC
-	TRBV27	-	TRBJ1-4	CASSLYFGQSNEKLFF	TGTGCCAGCAGTTTATATTTTGGACAGAGTAATGAAAAACTGTTTTTT
TRBD1	TRBV11-3	-	TRBJ2-1	CASSLWGQGYNEQFF	TGTGCCAGCAGCTTATGGGGACAGGGCTACAATGAGCAGTTCTTC
-	TRBV18	-	TRBJ1-1	CASSPLSGYDAEAFF	TGTGCCAGCTCACCACTTTCGGGGTATGACGCTGAAGCTTTCTTT
-	TRBV4-3	-	TRBJ2-2	CASSQRKGELFF	TGCGCCAGCAGCCAGAGGAAAGGGGAGCTGTTTTTT
TRBD2	TRBV19	-	TRBJ2-1	CATHSGGAVEQFF	TGTGCCACCCATAGCGGGGGGGCCGTAGAGCAGTTCTTC
-	TRBV4-3	-	TRBJ1-5	CASSREQGWNQPQHF	TGCGCCAGCAGCCGAGAGCAGGGTTGGAATCAGCCCCAGCATTTT
-	TRBV10-3	-	TRBJ2-7	CAISGLAYEQYF	TGTGCCATCAGTGGTCTCGCCTACGAGCAGTACTTC
-	TRBV7-2	few	TRBJ1-6	CASSETDSGRTSPLHF	TGTGCCAGCAGCGAAACAGACAGTGGTAGGACTTCACCCCTCCACTTT
-	TRBV3-1/TRBV3-2	-	TRBJ1-6	CASSRRIDSSYNSPLHF	TGTGCCAGCAGCCGACGGATAGACAGCTCCTATAATTCACCCCTCCACTTT
-	TRBV4-3	-	TRBJ1-4	CASSQGSRGEKLFF	TGCGCCAGCAGCCAAGGGTCAAGGGGGGAAAAACTGTTTTTT
-	TRBV19	-	TRBJ2-1	CASSIALGFNEQFF	TGTGCCAGTAGTATAGCCCTTGGCTTCAATGAGCAGTTCTTC
-	TRBV30	-	TRBJ1-1	CAWRRDTANTEAFF	TGTGCCTGGAGACGGGACACAGCGAACACTGAAGCTTTCTTT
TRBD2	TRBV7-8	-	TRBJ2-1	CASIVGGGYYNEQFF	TGTGCCAGCATCGTCGGCGGGGGGTACTACAATGAGCAGTTCTTC
-	TRBV2	-	TRBJ1-1	CASQFRALNTEAFF	TGTGCCAGTCAGTTCAGGGCCCTGAACACTGAAGCTTTCTTT
-	TRBV6-4	-	TRBJ2-1	CASSVRAGASEQFF	TGTGCCAGCAGTGTGCGGGCAGGGGCTAGCGAGCAGTTCTTC
-	TRBV7-2	-	TRBJ1-1	CASSFTREKAFF	TGTGCCAGCAGCTTTACGAGGGAAAAAGCTTTCTTT
TRBD1	TRBV11-2	-	TRBJ2-7	CASSPEGGTGYEQYF	TGTGCCAGCAGCCCAGAAGGTGGGACAGGCTATGAGCAGTACTTC
-	TRBV30	-	TRBJ1-2	CAWKTGTNYGYTF	TGTGCCTGGAAGACAGGAACTAACTATGGCTACACCTTC
-	TRBV4-1	-	TRBJ2-7	CASSQAPFWQGRTYEQYF	TGCGCCAGCAGCCAAGCCCCCTTTTGGCAGGGAAGAACCTACGAGCAGTACTTC